These T cell receptor beta chains were read from a single sample in a study of cytomegalovirus exposure and HLA in healthy donors. The table came from immunoSEQ multiplex PCR; TCRdb's copy has only in-frame clones and leaves some out. The sample has 95,000 to 100,000 clones; around four fifths are singletons. What was sequenced was PBMCs. These receptors were obtained from a man aged 35 to 55 in good health and CMV-seronegative. Both conserved end residues are part of each CDR3. The order of the fields is CDR3 DNA, CDR3 protein, clone size, J gene, V gene, D gene. A D gene is named only where the DNA matches it firmly. Clone size appears in some rows only: once, few, many, or a class for an expanded clone.

CDR3 DNA: TGTGCCAGCAGTCCGGGACAGGGCGCCCTAGCTTTCTTT
CDR3 protein: CASSPGQGALAFF
clone size: -
J gene: TRBJ1-1
V gene: TRBV27
D gene: TRBD1

CDR3 DNA: TGTGCCAGCAGGGCCACTAGCGGGTCCCTAGGGAATGAGCAGTTCTTC
CDR3 protein: CASRATSGSLGNEQFF
clone size: -
J gene: TRBJ2-1
V gene: TRBV2
D gene: TRBD2

CDR3 DNA: TGCGCCAGCAGCTTAACCAGTACGACTGAAGCTTTCTTT
CDR3 protein: CASSLTSTTEAFF
clone size: -
J gene: TRBJ1-1
V gene: TRBV5-1
D gene: -

CDR3 DNA: TGTGCCAGCAGCTTAGATCGCAGGACAGGGAATGAAAAACTGTTTTTT
CDR3 protein: CASSLDRRTGNEKLFF
clone size: -
J gene: TRBJ1-4
V gene: TRBV11-2
D gene: TRBD1

CDR3 DNA: TGTGCCAGCAGTGGAACGACAGGGTCCTATAATTCACCCCTCCACTTT
CDR3 protein: CASSGTTGSYNSPLHF
clone size: -
J gene: TRBJ1-6
V gene: TRBV6-1
D gene: TRBD1

CDR3 DNA: TGTGCCAGCACCGCCTATAGCAATCAGCCCCAGCATTTT
CDR3 protein: CASTAYSNQPQHF
clone size: -
J gene: TRBJ1-5
V gene: TRBV28
D gene: -

CDR3 DNA: TGCGCCAGCAGCCAAACAGGGGGCATTGCAACTAATGAAAAACTGTTTTTT
CDR3 protein: CASSQTGGIATNEKLFF
clone size: -
J gene: TRBJ1-4
V gene: TRBV4-3
D gene: TRBD1

CDR3 DNA: TGTGCCAGCAGGGCCGGGACTAGGTCCTACAATGAGCAGTTCTTC
CDR3 protein: CASRAGTRSYNEQFF
clone size: -
J gene: TRBJ2-1
V gene: TRBV11-2
D gene: TRBD2

CDR3 DNA: TGTGCCAGCTCACAACGGGACAGGGCACGAGCCGGGGCCAACGTCCTGACTTTC
CDR3 protein: CASSQRDRARAGANVLTF
clone size: -
J gene: TRBJ2-6
V gene: TRBV18
D gene: TRBD1

CDR3 DNA: TGCGCCAGCAGACCGACCGGGACAGGGCCCTACGAGCAGTACTTC
CDR3 protein: CASRPTGTGPYEQYF
clone size: -
J gene: TRBJ2-7
V gene: TRBV5-1
D gene: TRBD1

CDR3 DNA: TGTGCCAGCAGCCGGACAGTCAACTATGGCTACACCTTC
CDR3 protein: CASSRTVNYGYTF
clone size: -
J gene: TRBJ1-2
V gene: TRBV27
D gene: -

CDR3 DNA: TGCGCCAGCAGGCTAGGACTAGCGAGGAGCTCCTACAATGAGCAGTTCTTC
CDR3 protein: CASRLGLARSSYNEQFF
clone size: -
J gene: TRBJ2-1
V gene: TRBV4-1
D gene: TRBD2

CDR3 DNA: TGTGCCAGCAGCTTGGCGCTAGCGGTAACAGATACGCAGTATTTT
CDR3 protein: CASSLALAVTDTQYF
clone size: few
J gene: TRBJ2-3
V gene: TRBV5-4
D gene: TRBD2

CDR3 DNA: TGCGCCAGCAGCCCGGGATTTCCTATGAACACTGAAGCTTTCTTT
CDR3 protein: CASSPGFPMNTEAFF
clone size: -
J gene: TRBJ1-1
V gene: TRBV5-1
D gene: -

CDR3 DNA: TGTGCCAGCACCATGGGGAGGGGTAGAGGAGATACGCAGTATTTT
CDR3 protein: CASTMGRGRGDTQYF
clone size: -
J gene: TRBJ2-3
V gene: TRBV6-5
D gene: TRBD2

CDR3 DNA: TGTGCCAGCTCTTTGTCCTTAGGAGGAACTGAAGCTTTCTTT
CDR3 protein: CASSLSLGGTEAFF
clone size: few
J gene: TRBJ1-1
V gene: TRBV6-1
D gene: -

CDR3 DNA: TGTGCCAGCAGCTTAATAGCTAGCTCTGGAAACACCATATATTTT
CDR3 protein: CASSLIASSGNTIYF
clone size: -
J gene: TRBJ1-3
V gene: TRBV7-2
D gene: -